These T cell receptor beta chains were read from a single sample in a study of radiotherapy plus CTLA-4 blockade in lung cancer. Libraries were prepared by immunoSEQ multiplex PCR; TCRdb keeps only in-frame clonotypes and omits some of them. The table has roughly 53,000 clones, 65% to 80% seen once. Material: peripheral blood, obtained from a patient treated with radiotherapy plus ipilimumab. These receptors originate from a human donor with non-small cell lung cancer who had a partial response to radiotherapy plus ipilimumab. Both conserved end residues are part of each CDR3. The D gene is left open where the match is weak. Part of the rows lack a size; the others show once, few, many or a class for expanded clones.

abundance	d_gene	v_gene	j_gene	CDR3aa	CDR3nt
NA	NA	TRBV6-5	TRBJ1-4	CASRVVGGSNEKLFF	TGTGCCAGCCGGGTCGTTGGAGGGAGTAATGAAAAACTGTTTTTT
few	TRBD1	TRBV19	TRBJ1-4	CASSRGQTTNEKLFF	TGTGCCAGTAGTAGGGGACAGACAACTAATGAAAAACTGTTTTTT
NA	NA	TRBV16	TRBJ2-7	CASSQSKGGLVYEQYF	TGTGCCAGCAGCCAATCTAAAGGGGGATTGGTTTACGAGCAGTACTTC
NA	NA	TRBV7-9	TRBJ2-5	CASSLSGTPQETQYF	TGTGCCAGCAGCTTATCCGGGACTCCTCAAGAGACCCAGTACTTC
NA	TRBD1	TRBV7-2	TRBJ2-7	CASSLSQGAREQYF	TGTGCCAGCAGCTTAAGTCAGGGGGCGAGGGAGCAGTACTTC
NA	TRBD1	TRBV6-1	TRBJ2-7	CASSGAPGQERYEQYF	TGTGCCAGCAGTGGGGCTCCGGGACAGGAGCGCTACGAGCAGTACTTC
once	TRBD1	TRBV15	TRBJ1-6	CASGTANSPLHF	TGTGCCAGCGGGACAGCTAATTCACCCCTCCACTTT
few	NA	TRBV7-3	TRBJ2-5	CASSPNGETQYF	TGTGCCAGCAGCCCGAACGGAGAGACCCAGTACTTC
NA	TRBD2	TRBV5-1	TRBJ2-7	CASSPQVGGVTYEQYF	TGCGCCAGCAGCCCTCAGGTGGGGGGGGTCACCTACGAGCAGTACTTC
NA	NA	TRBV5-1	TRBJ1-1	CASSPIRGAGNTEAFF	TGCGCCAGCAGCCCCATTCGGGGGGCGGGGAACACTGAAGCTTTCTTT
NA	TRBD1	TRBV29-1	TRBJ1-2	CSVGQGEFYGYTF	TGCAGCGTTGGGCAGGGGGAGTTCTATGGCTACACCTTC
NA	NA	TRBV6-1	TRBJ2-7	CASSGNVQGLYEQYF	TGTGCCAGCAGTGGGAATGTACAGGGTCTCTACGAGCAGTACTTC
NA	NA	TRBV2	TRBJ2-2	CASNLQQGPGELFF	TGTGCCAGCAATCTACAACAGGGCCCCGGGGAGCTGTTTTTT
NA	NA	TRBV7-2	TRBJ1-1	CASSLGSLNTEAFF	TGTGCCAGCAGCTTAGGCAGTCTGAACACTGAAGCTTTCTTT
NA	NA	TRBV6-5	TRBJ1-4	CASSYEGGAPTKLFF	TGTGCCAGCAGTTACGAGGGGGGGGCCCCTACAAAACTGTTTTTT
NA	TRBD1	TRBV4-1	TRBJ1-2	CASSHPDRDNGYTF	TGCGCCAGCAGCCACCCGGACAGGGATAATGGGTACACCTTC
NA	TRBD1	TRBV6-1	TRBJ2-7	CAGTGGPLPYEQYF	TGTGCCGGGACAGGGGGCCCTCTTCCCTACGAGCAGTACTTC
NA	TRBD1	TRBV28	TRBJ1-5	CASSLFRTGGNQPQHF	TGTGCCAGCAGTTTATTCCGGACAGGGGGCAACCAGCCCCAGCATTTT
NA	TRBD1	TRBV29-1	TRBJ2-3	CSVPQGADTQYF	TGCAGCGTTCCACAGGGGGCAGATACGCAGTATTTT
NA	NA	TRBV10-3	TRBJ1-5	CAISESMIRPNQPQHF	TGTGCCATCAGTGAGTCGATGATCAGGCCTAATCAGCCCCAGCATTTT
NA	NA	TRBV27	TRBJ1-1	CASSLFGGGRDTEAFF	TGTGCCAGCAGTTTATTTGGGGGCGGACGGGACACTGAAGCTTTCTTT
NA	NA	TRBV7-6	TRBJ2-2	CASRPGPGHTANTGELFF	TGTGCCAGCAGGCCCGGCCCGGGACATACCGCGAACACCGGGGAGCTGTTTTTT
NA	TRBD1	TRBV29-1	TRBJ1-5	CSVLLRPGTGDQPQHF	TGCAGCGTCTTACTAAGACCCGGGACAGGGGATCAGCCCCAGCATTTT
NA	TRBD1	TRBV5-1	TRBJ1-4	CASSEQGRAGLFF	TGCGCCAGCAGCGAACAGGGGCGGGCTGGACTGTTTTTT
NA	TRBD1	TRBV6-1	TRBJ1-5	CASSKGGDQPQHF	TGTGCCAGCAGTAAAGGGGGCGATCAGCCCCAGCATTTT
NA	NA	TRBV6-1	TRBJ2-7	CASSEALENYEQYF	TGTGCCAGCAGTGAAGCTCTAGAGAACTACGAGCAGTACTTC
NA	NA	TRBV28	TRBJ2-5	CASSLEGEETQYF	TGTGCCAGCAGTTTAGAAGGGGAAGAGACCCAGTACTTC
NA	NA	TRBV7-3	TRBJ1-1	CASSLRGNTEAFF	TGTGCCAGCAGCTTACGGGGAAACACTGAAGCTTTCTTT
NA	TRBD1	TRBV25-1	TRBJ1-5	CASSPSDRDGQPQHF	TGTGCCAGCAGCCCCTCGGACAGGGATGGTCAGCCCCAGCATTTT
NA	TRBD1	TRBV5-1	TRBJ2-7	CASRPDRGRTYEQYF	TGCGCCAGCAGGCCAGACAGGGGGCGCACCTACGAGCAGTACTTC
few	TRBD2	TRBV6-6	TRBJ2-3	CASTRDGRGTDTQYF	TGTGCCAGCACCCGGGATGGGAGGGGCACAGATACGCAGTATTTT
NA	TRBD1	TRBV4-2	TRBJ1-6	CASSQLSGTGGNSPLHF	TGTGCCAGCAGCCAATTGTCGGGGACAGGGGGTAATTCACCCCTCCACTTT
NA	NA	TRBV9	TRBJ1-6	CASSDGRRNSPLHF	TGTGCCAGCAGCGATGGGCGACGGAATTCACCCCTCCACTTT
NA	TRBD1	TRBV28	TRBJ2-7	CASSTYQGVGEQYF	TGTGCCAGCAGTACCTACCAGGGGGTAGGGGAGCAGTACTTC
few	TRBD1	TRBV27	TRBJ1-2	CASRATGANYGYTF	TGTGCCAGCAGGGCGACAGGGGCGAACTATGGCTACACCTTC
NA	TRBD1	TRBV28	TRBJ1-3	CASSPTGGNGNTIYF	TGTGCCAGCAGTCCGACAGGGGGCAACGGAAACACCATATATTTT
NA	TRBD1	TRBV5-6	TRBJ1-2	CASSFYDRARFGYGYTF	TGTGCCAGCAGTTTCTATGACAGGGCCCGTTTCGGCTATGGCTACACCTTC
NA	TRBD1	TRBV7-2	TRBJ1-1	CASSLRTGGETEAFF	TGTGCCAGCAGCCTAAGAACAGGGGGGGAAACTGAAGCTTTCTTT
NA	TRBD2	TRBV11-2	TRBJ2-2	CASRKAGGQAGELFF	TGTGCCAGCAGAAAAGCGGGGGGGCAGGCCGGGGAGCTGTTTTTT
NA	TRBD2	TRBV6-6	TRBJ2-1	CASSPSSGGPNEQFF	TGTGCCAGCAGCCCATCTAGCGGGGGGCCCAATGAGCAGTTCTTC
NA	NA	TRBV2	TRBJ1-1	CASYRDVSNTEAFF	TGTGCCAGCTACAGGGACGTCTCGAACACTGAAGCTTTCTTT